Sequencing of this T cell receptor (beta chain) was carried out in a study of PD-1 blockade in classical Hodgkin lymphoma. Study-wide results and caveats: At C4D1, TCR diversity had climbed significantly for CD4+ cells, though not for CD8+ cells.

All patients experienced relapse after autologous stem cell transplantation, and brentuximab vedotin exposure was variable. Best responses were complete response, partial response or progressive disease. Using immunoSEQ multiplex PCR, the repertoire was profiled, and TCRdb retains in-frame clones only, with some absent. The table has about 46,000 clones, over 60% seen once. Points on this clone: The antigen is unknown.

This CDR3 has 15 residues. Germline V gene lookup returns CDR1 MGHRA and CDR2 YSYEKL. Unmatched junction bases numbered 9, after V lost 5 bases and J lost 8 bases. The chain combines TRBV4-1 with TRBJ1-6; the match to TRBD1 covers 7 bases. This receptor was obtained from a human donor with classical Hodgkin lymphoma. The source material was peripheral blood mononuclear cells (PBMCs), sampled before the second cycle of nivolumab. The CDR3 sequence: CASSKAGTVDSPLHF. The CDR3 DNA follows: TGCGCCAGCAGCAAAGCCGGGACAGTCGATTCACCCCTCCACTTT.